The present TCR beta chain was sequenced within a study of blood T cell repertoires in COVID-19. Overall study context: Acute-phase and convalescent COVID-19 samples originated in the United States, Italy and Spain.

This clone was seen only once. Clones were read by immunoSEQ multiplex PCR, and TCRdb kept only the in-frame ones, dropping some. The sample contains about 220,000 clones, 80% to 85% of which appear only once. The V end lost 3 bases, the J end lost 6 bases, and 15 bases lay between the germline ends. Germline CDR1 and CDR2: PRHDT and FYEKMQ (reference sequence). The CDR3 is made up of 14 amino acids. The genes are TRBV13 and TRBJ2-7, with a weak D call TRBD1 (6 bases). The clonotype was recovered from a woman in her 30s who had recovered from COVID-19. Sequences were obtained from peripheral blood. CDR3 region: CASSLGHRVREQYF. DNA for the CDR3: TGTGCCAGCAGCTTGGGACATCGGGTGCGCGAGCAGTACTTC.